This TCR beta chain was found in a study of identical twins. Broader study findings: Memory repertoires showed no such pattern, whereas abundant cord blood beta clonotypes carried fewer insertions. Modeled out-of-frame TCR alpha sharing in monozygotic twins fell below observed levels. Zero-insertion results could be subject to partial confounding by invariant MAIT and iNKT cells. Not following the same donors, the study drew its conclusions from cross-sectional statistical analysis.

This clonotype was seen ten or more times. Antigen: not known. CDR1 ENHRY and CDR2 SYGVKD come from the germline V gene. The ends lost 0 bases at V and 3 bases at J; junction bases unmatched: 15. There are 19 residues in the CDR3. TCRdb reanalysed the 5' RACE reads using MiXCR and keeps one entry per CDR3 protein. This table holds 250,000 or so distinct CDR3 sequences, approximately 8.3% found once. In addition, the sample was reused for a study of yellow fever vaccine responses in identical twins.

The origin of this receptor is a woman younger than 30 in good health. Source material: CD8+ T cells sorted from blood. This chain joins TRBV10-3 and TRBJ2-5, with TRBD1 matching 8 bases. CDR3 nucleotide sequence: TGTGCCATCAGTGAGTCTCGGACAGGGTATAACACCCGCGAAGAGACCCAGTACTTC. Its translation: CAISESRTGYNTREETQYF.